The sequence of this T cell receptor beta chain was determined in a study of OX40 agonist ivuxolimab in advanced cancers. Study in general: Patients received the agonistic anti-OX40 (CD134) antibody ivuxolimab. Overall study results and limits: People who partly responded at 0.1-3.0 mg/kg had some of the least clonal expansion seen.

Method: immunoSEQ multiplex PCR; TCRdb's copy keeps in-frame clones and lacks some. The sample records about 41,000 clones, around 84% being singletons. Looked up from germline, CDR1 is MNHEY and CDR2 is SVGAGI. The CDR3 runs 16 residues. V was trimmed by 0 bases and J by 3 bases, leaving 13 bases between them. Notes on this clone: What it binds is unknown.

Sequencing was performed on CD4+ or CD8+ T cells sorted from blood, taken in a trial of the OX40 agonist ivuxolimab. The chain combines TRBV6-5 with TRBJ2-3, with a weak D call TRBD2 (7 bases). The receptor was derived from an adult with an advanced solid tumor such as melanoma, head and neck, liver or kidney cancer. The CDR3 loop is CASSYSRGAATDTQYF. The CDR3 bases are TGTGCCAGCAGTTACTCTCGGGGGGCCGCGACAGATACGCAGTATTTT.